This passage covers 17 T cell receptor beta chains from one sample sequenced in a study of cytomegalovirus exposure and HLA in healthy donors. TCRdb keeps only in-frame clones here, not all; method: immunoSEQ multiplex PCR. The sample has some 130,000 clones; just under 85% are singletons. Sample: PBMCs. Receptors originate from a woman in her twenties or thirties in good health and CMV-seronegative.

Concerning this clone itself: Just one base apart from a much larger clone, this may be a read error. J is TRBJ2-7 and V is TRBV7-9; 8 positions agree with TRBD1. Looked up from germline, CDR1 is SEHNR and CDR2 is FQNEAQ (reference sequence). The ends lost 5 bases at V and 4 bases at J; junction bases unmatched: 4. The CDR3 consists of 13 residues. The CDR3 nucleotides are TGTGCCAGCAGCCCCGGGACAGGATACGAGCAGTACTTC. Its protein is CASSPGTGYEQYF. The variable domain in full, completed from reference TRBV7-9 and TRBJ2-7, reads DTGVSQNPRHKITKRGQNVTFRCDPISEHNRLYWYRQTLGQGPEFLTYFQNEAQLEKSRLLSDRFSAERPKGSFSTLEIQRTEQGDSAMYLCASSPGTGYEQYFGPGTRLTVT.

This clone was seen only a few times. The chain has TRBV10-3 and TRBJ1-1; tentatively, D is TRBD1 (5 bases). Trimming left V 3 bases short and J 4 bases short, with 12 bases between. The germline gives CDR1 ENHRY, CDR2 SYGVKD. There are 14 residues in the CDR3. As DNA, the CDR3 is TGTGCCATCAGTGATGGGGCCACGAGCACTGAAGCTTTCTTT. It yields the protein CAISDGATSTEAFF.

The chain is built from TRBV4-1 and TRBJ1-4; 9 bases line up with TRBD1. The trim removed 7 bases at V and 8 bases at J, leaving 11 bases unmatched. Germline V lookup: CDR1 MGHRA, CDR2 YSYEKL. The CDR3 totals 15 residues. CDR3 protein: CASKVVGQGGEKLFF. The CDR3 coding sequence is TGCGCCAGCAAGGTCGTGGGACAGGGAGGCGAAAAACTGTTTTTT.

The chain employs TRBV7-6 and TRBJ2-2, with a possible D match to TRBD2 (5 bases). This CDR3 has 16 amino acids. V shed 2 bases and J shed 2 bases, with 12 bases lying between them. Germline V gives CDR1 SGHVS, CDR2 FNYEAQ. This CDR3 reads CASSLYAGINTGELFF. CDR3 DNA: TGTGCCAGCAGCTTATACGCGGGCATAAACACCGGGGAGCTGTTTTTT. The complete variable domain, with remaining parts taken from reference TRBV7-6 and TRBJ2-2, reads GAGVSQSPRYKVTKRGQDVALRCDPISGHVSLYWYRQALGQGPEFLTYFNYEAQQDKSGLPNDRFSAERPEGSISTLTIQRTEQRDSAMYRCASSLYAGINTGELFFGEGSRLTVL.

The rearrangement links TRBV11-3 to TRBJ2-7; 7 bases agree with TRBD2. CDR1 is SGHNT and CDR2 is YENEEA in the germline V gene. This CDR3 is built from 17 residues. With V trimmed by 4 bases and J by 2 bases, 14 bases remained unmatched. CDR3 sequence (DNA): TGTGCCAGCAGCTCTCTCCTCCCGCGGGGGAGCACCTACGAGCAGTACTTC. Translation: CASSSLLPRGSTYEQYF.

The V and J genes are TRBV9 and TRBJ2-7, with a possible D match to TRBD1 (6 bases). Germline V lookup: CDR1 SGDLS, CDR2 YYNGEE. This CDR3 has 14 amino acids. The V and J ends lost 0 bases and 6 bases respectively, with 13 bases between them. The CDR3 region has the DNA TGTGCCAGCAGCGTAGACACCGACAGGTCCGAGCAGTACTTC. It specifies CASSVDTDRSEQYF.

The V and J genes are TRBV4-1 and TRBJ1-2; TRBD1 is a possible D gene (6 bases). The CDR3 spans 15 residues. Trimming pared 0 bases from V and 5 bases from J, leaving 13 bases between. The germline V gene encodes CDR1 MGHRA and CDR2 YSYEKL. The CDR3 spells CASSQEGRGPYGYTF. CDR3 nucleotide sequence: TGCGCCAGCAGCCAAGAGGGCAGGGGACCTTATGGCTACACCTTC.

The genes are TRBV7-8 and TRBJ1-2; TRBD1 aligns across 10 bases. Losses at the gene ends were 8 bases for V and 4 bases for J; bases not matched to a gene: 10. This CDR3 has 15 residues. CDR1 SGHVS and CDR2 FQNEAQ come from the germline V gene. CDR3 in DNA: TGTGCCAGCCACCCCCGGGACAGGGGATCCTATGGCTACACCTTC. Protein: CASHPRDRGSYGYTF.

The chain couples TRBV5-4 to TRBJ2-3; 11 positions agree with TRBD2. The ends lost 2 bases at V and 4 bases at J; junction bases unmatched: 6. The CDR3 is made up of 16 amino acids. Per germline, CDR1 SGHNT and CDR2 YYREEE (reference sequence). The CDR3 sequence: CASSFPLAGAPDTQYF. CDR3 nucleotides: TGTGCCAGCAGCTTCCCACTAGCGGGGGCCCCAGATACGCAGTATTTT.

The J gene is TRBJ2-5, the V gene TRBV7-2; possibly TRBD2 for D (6 bases). The germline V gene has CDR1 SGHTA and CDR2 FQGNSA. V lost 1 base, J lost 1 base, and 10 bases lay in between. The length of the CDR3 is 15 residues. The CDR3 bases are TGTGCCAGCAGCTTAGTCCTAGCGCGCCAAGAGACCCAGTACTTC. Residues: CASSLVLARQETQYF.

The chain combines TRBV15 with TRBJ2-5; D is unclear. V was shortened by 0 bases and J by 2 bases, with 10 bases between the two germline ends. CDR3 length: 15 amino acids. From germline, CDR1 is LNHNV and CDR2 YYDKDF (reference sequence). The CDR3, as DNA: TGTGCCACCAGCAGAGAGGGCACAGTACAAGAGACCCAGTACTTC. Translated: CATSREGTVQETQYF.

CDR3 protein: CASSSTGGKTYNSPLHF. In DNA form, the CDR3 reads TGTGCCAGCAGCTCGACAGGGGGCAAAACCTATAATTCACCCCTCCACTTT. V is TRBV13 and J is TRBJ1-6; TRBD1 agrees at 10 bases. The germline CDR1 and CDR2 sequences are PRHDT and FYEKMQ (reference sequence). V gave up 4 bases and J gave up 2 bases; unmatched junction bases: 5. CDR3 length equals 17 residues.

The chain employs TRBV28 and TRBJ2-7, with TRBD1 identical over 9 bases. Germline assignment: CDR1 MDHEN and CDR2 SYDVKM. The ends lost 2 bases at V and 7 bases at J; junction bases unmatched: 6. The CDR3 runs to 14 residues. The CDR3 is CASSLIGTGSEQYF. In nucleotides, the CDR3 is TGTGCCAGCAGTTTAATCGGGACAGGGTCTGAGCAGTACTTC.

The rearrangement uses TRBV18 and TRBJ1-1; 7 bases agree with TRBD1. The V gene's germline CDR1 is KGHSH and CDR2 LQKENI. The CDR3 has 16 residues. Losses at the gene ends were 3 bases for V and 6 bases for J; bases not matched to a gene: 13. The CDR3 loop reads CASSPRQQGTRAEAFF. In DNA, the CDR3 is TGTGCCAGCTCACCCCGGCAACAGGGGACGAGGGCTGAAGCTTTCTTT.

V and J are TRBV5-1 and TRBJ2-2; D perhaps matches TRBD1 (5 bases). V lost 5 bases and J lost 5, with 10 bases in between. Germline V gives CDR1 SGHRS, CDR2 YFSETQ. This CDR3 has 13 amino acids. In DNA form, the CDR3 reads TGCGCCAGCAGAACAGGCGGTACCGGGGAGCTGTTTTTT. This translates into CASRTGGTGELFF.

This chain links TRBV9 with TRBJ1-5, with a possible D match to TRBD1 (5 bases). This CDR3 has 14 residues. Trimming took off 4 bases at V and 4 bases at J, with 12 bases between the two ends. Germline V gene data show CDR1 as SGDLS and CDR2 as YYNGEE. The CDR3: CASSPFRDNQPQHF. DNA for the CDR3: TGTGCCAGCAGCCCCTTCAGGGATAATCAGCCCCAGCATTTT.

The V and J genes are TRBV4-1 and TRBJ1-2; D call uncertain. The CDR3 extends over 16 amino acids. Germline V CDR1 and CDR2: MGHRA, YSYEKL. V was cut by 1 base and J by 7 bases, with 19 bases left in between. In DNA form, the CDR3 reads TGCGCCAGCAGCCAAGGAGGTGCCAGCCAAATGGGTGGCTACACCTTC. As protein: CASSQGGASQMGGYTF.